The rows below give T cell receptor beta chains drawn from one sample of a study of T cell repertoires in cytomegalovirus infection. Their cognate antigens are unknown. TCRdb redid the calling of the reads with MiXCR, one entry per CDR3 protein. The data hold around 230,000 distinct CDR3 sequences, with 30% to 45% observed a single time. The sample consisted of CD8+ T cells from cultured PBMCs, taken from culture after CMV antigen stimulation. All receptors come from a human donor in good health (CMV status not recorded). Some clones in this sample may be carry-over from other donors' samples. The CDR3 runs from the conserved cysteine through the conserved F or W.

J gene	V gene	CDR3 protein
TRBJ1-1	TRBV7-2	CASSSGGHRGAEAFF
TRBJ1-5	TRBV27	CASTPGGPNQPQHF
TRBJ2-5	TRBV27	CASSLLAGSETQYF
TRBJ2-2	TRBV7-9	CASPPRAAGGRTGELFF
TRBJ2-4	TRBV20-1	CSARGLEENIQYF
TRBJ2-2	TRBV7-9	CASSPLPLGVNTGELFF
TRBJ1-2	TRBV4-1	CASSQPTQGNYGYTF
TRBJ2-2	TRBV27	CASSSTVGELFF
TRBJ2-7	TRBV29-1	CSAQTGHTYEQYF
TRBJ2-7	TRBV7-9	CASSLGDKEYEQYF
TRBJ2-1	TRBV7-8	CASSTGLAGSSYNEQFF
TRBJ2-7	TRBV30	CAWSVSRVGEQYF
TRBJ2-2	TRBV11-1	CASSSTRGYTGELFF
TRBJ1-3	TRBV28	CASSSIRTDNSGNTIYF
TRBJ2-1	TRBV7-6	CASSLGGTSGRATYNEQFF
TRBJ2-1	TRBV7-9	CASSSLWDRWHEQFF
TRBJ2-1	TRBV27	CASSLGAGVNEQFF
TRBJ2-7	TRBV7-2	CASSPREGPYEQYF
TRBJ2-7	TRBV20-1	CSASLGGAYRTYEQYF
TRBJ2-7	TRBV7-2	CASSFVGGDEQYF
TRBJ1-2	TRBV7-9	CASSFADRGLAGYTF
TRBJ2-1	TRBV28	CASSPLNVSSYNEQFF
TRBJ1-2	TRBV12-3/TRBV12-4	CASRKKAAGSRYGYTF
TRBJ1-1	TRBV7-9	CASSFAGVMTEAFF
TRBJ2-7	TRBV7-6	CASSLIGVGGNEQYF